The rows below give T cell receptor beta chains drawn from one sample of a study of graft-versus-host responses after intestinal transplantation. Method: immunoSEQ multiplex PCR; TCRdb's copy keeps in-frame clones and lacks some. This table holds 13,000 to 15,000 clones, less than 80% found once. This specimen consisted of ileum tissue, obtained approximately 670 days after intestinal transplantation. All receptors come from a human patient who received an intestinal transplant, so some T cells may come from the graft donor. The CDR3 runs from the conserved cysteine through the conserved F or W. D genes are given only for firm matches. Part of the rows lack a size; the others show once, few, many or a class for expanded clones.

TRBJ2-1,NA,TRBV5-6,NA,CASSLVSSVHEQFF,TGTGCCAGCAGCTTGGTATCGAGCGTGCATGAGCAGTTCTTC
TRBJ1-5,few,TRBV2,NA,CASSDWTGNQPQHF,TGTGCCAGCAGTGATTGGACAGGCAATCAGCCCCAGCATTTT
TRBJ2-2,once,TRBV5-1,TRBD2,CASSLGLAGAGELFF,TGCGCCAGCAGCTTGGGACTAGCGGGGGCCGGGGAGCTGTTTTTT
TRBJ1-2,few,TRBV5-6,NA,CASSFGGGANYGYTF,TGTGCCAGCAGCTTCGGCGGGGGCGCGAACTATGGCTACACCTTC
TRBJ1-5,once,TRBV2,NA,CASRGAYSNQPQHF,TGTGCCAGCAGGGGCGCCTATAGCAATCAGCCCCAGCATTTT
TRBJ2-5,NA,TRBV29-1,TRBD2,CSVQTSGGQETQYF,TGCAGCGTTCAAACTAGCGGGGGGCAGGAGACCCAGTACTTC
TRBJ1-1,once,TRBV30,NA,CAWSSWGGGDTEAFF,TGTGCCTGGAGTTCCTGGGGAGGTGGGGACACTGAAGCTTTCTTT
TRBJ2-2,NA,TRBV6-4,NA,CASSGSDTGELFF,TGTGCCAGCAGTGGATCGGACACCGGGGAGCTGTTTTTT
TRBJ1-2,few,TRBV6-1,TRBD1,CASSEDGTGGYGYTF,TGTGCCAGCAGTGAAGATGGGACAGGGGGCTATGGCTACACCTTC
TRBJ1-1,few,TRBV7-9,NA,CASSFPYTEAFF,TGTGCCAGCAGCTTCCCATACACTGAAGCTTTCTTT
TRBJ2-6,NA,TRBV4-2,NA,CASSHDEVTSGANVLTF,TGTGCCAGCAGCCACGATGAGGTGACCTCTGGGGCCAACGTCCTGACTTTC
TRBJ2-5,once,TRBV6-5,NA,CASSYAAGIQYF,TGTGCCAGCAGTTACGCGGCGGGGATCCAGTACTTC
TRBJ1-6,few,TRBV7-2,NA,CASSLLSSGSPLHF,TGTGCCAGCAGCTTACTAAGTAGCGGTTCACCCCTCCACTTT
TRBJ2-1,once,TRBV7-9,TRBD2,CASRHSGGAYNEQFF,TGTGCCAGCAGGCACAGCGGGGGGGCCTACAATGAGCAGTTCTTC
TRBJ2-1,once,TRBV25-1,NA,CASSEEEVGSYNEQFF,TGTGCCAGCAGTGAAGAGGAGGTTGGCTCCTACAATGAGCAGTTCTTC
TRBJ1-1,NA,TRBV4-1,NA,CASSQQIQGRTEAFF,TGCGCCAGCAGCCAGCAAATCCAGGGCCGCACTGAAGCTTTCTTT
TRBJ2-2,NA,TRBV30,NA,CAWSPLGRVGELFF,TGTGCCTGGAGTCCCTTGGGTCGGGTTGGGGAGCTGTTTTTT
TRBJ2-7,NA,TRBV4-2,TRBD2,CASSQEVAGAYEQYF,TGTGCCAGCAGCCAAGAGGTAGCGGGTGCCTACGAGCAGTACTTC
TRBJ2-2,NA,TRBV6-1,TRBD2,CASSEFSGGAGELFF,TGTGCCAGCAGTGAATTTAGCGGGGGGGCCGGGGAGCTGTTTTTT
TRBJ1-2,NA,TRBV18,TRBD1,CASLRGQGEAYGYTF,TGTGCCAGCTTAAGAGGCCAGGGGGAGGCCTATGGCTACACCTTC
TRBJ1-5,NA,TRBV29-1,NA,CSVRTAGEAQHF,TGCAGCGTTAGAACGGCCGGCGAGGCCCAGCATTTT
TRBJ2-7,once,TRBV7-9,NA,CASSSLSGRGAQSSYEQYF,TGTGCCAGCAGCTCCTTGAGTGGTCGGGGGGCCCAAAGCTCCTACGAGCAGTACTTC
TRBJ1-6,NA,TRBV11-2,NA,CASSFGWAGYNSPLHF,TGTGCCAGCAGCTTCGGCTGGGCAGGCTATAATTCACCCCTCCACTTT
TRBJ1-2,few,TRBV30,TRBD1,CAWNPQGAGYGYTF,TGTGCCTGGAACCCGCAGGGGGCCGGGTATGGCTACACCTTC
TRBJ2-2,NA,TRBV27,TRBD2,CASSLGGAGELFF,TGTGCCAGCAGTTTAGGGGGGGCCGGGGAGCTGTTTTTT
TRBJ2-7,NA,TRBV27,NA,CASSLKGGPYEQYF,TGTGCCAGCAGTTTAAAGGGAGGCCCCTACGAGCAGTACTTC
TRBJ1-5,NA,TRBV4-3,TRBD1,CASSPKSRGRWGNQPQHF,TGCGCCAGCAGCCCAAAGAGCAGGGGGCGATGGGGCAATCAGCCCCAGCATTTT
TRBJ2-2,NA,TRBV29-1,TRBD1,CSALLQGAFTGELFF,TGCAGCGCTCTCTTACAGGGGGCTTTCACCGGGGAGCTGTTTTTT
TRBJ1-2,NA,TRBV4-3,NA,CASSQGTLFGGAYGYTF,TGCGCCAGCAGCCAAGGAACCCTCTTTGGGGGGGCTTATGGCTACACCTTC
TRBJ1-6,NA,TRBV5-8,NA,CASSPYNSPLHF,TGTGCCAGCAGCCCGTATAATTCACCCCTCCACTTT
TRBJ1-2,NA,TRBV2,TRBD1,CASSAVGQGAEGYTF,TGTGCCAGCAGTGCGGTAGGACAGGGGGCGGAAGGCTACACCTTC
TRBJ2-2,NA,TRBV12-5,NA,CASGLVTDTGELFF,TGTGCTAGTGGTTTGGTAACTGACACCGGGGAGCTGTTTTTT
TRBJ1-2,NA,TRBV18,NA,CASSPIEGVVEGYTF,TGTGCCAGCTCGCCGATCGAGGGAGTAGTAGAGGGCTACACCTTC
TRBJ1-2,NA,TRBV18,TRBD1,CASSPDRGVYGYTF,TGTGCCAGCTCACCAGACAGGGGGGTCTATGGCTACACCTTC
TRBJ2-3,NA,TRBV5-1,TRBD2,CASSARTSGTDTQYF,TGCGCCAGCAGCGCGAGGACTAGCGGAACAGATACGCAGTATTTT